One and the same sample provided the 20 T cell receptor beta chains below, sequenced in a study of T-cell reconstitution after alpha-beta-depleted transplantation in children. Researchers prepared the TCRbeta library using unique molecular identifiers, the study reports. TCRdb redid the calling of the PCR reads with MiXCR, one entry per CDR3 protein. This sample has hundreds of thousands of distinct CDR3 sequences, with 20% to 25% found just once. The sample in question was PBMCs, mostly from graft donor cells, obtained 360 days after TCRalphabeta/CD19-depleted stem cell transplant. These receptors all come from a boy in the first two years of life who had a stem cell transplant for acute myeloid leukemia, so the T cells may come from the graft donor.

The V and J genes are TRBV7-9 and TRBJ2-3; 7 bases are shared with TRBD1. V trimming: 5 bases; J trimming: 6 bases; junction bases outside the gene matches: 8. This CDR3 has 14 amino acids. Germline CDR1 and CDR2: SEHNR and FQNEAQ (reference sequence). In nucleotides, the CDR3 is TGTGCCAGCAGCCTTCCGGGACAGCCTGATACGCAGTATTTT. This sequence encodes CASSLPGQPDTQYF.

This clonotype has at least ten counts. The chain recombines TRBV12-3 or TRBV12-4 with TRBJ1-1; D not certain. This CDR3 region has 13 residues. V lost 6 bases, J lost 5 bases, and 13 bases lay in between. In nucleotides, the CDR3 is TGTGCCAGCAGCCCCGGTGGGGAGACTGAAGCTTTCTTT. Protein product: CASSPGGETEAFF.

The chain uses TRBV27 and TRBJ2-1; no firm D call. The CDR3 is 16 residues long. V lost 4 bases and J 0 bases, leaving 13 bases between the germline ends. Germline V gene data show CDR1 as MNHEY and CDR2 as SMNVEV (reference sequence). The CDR3 region has the DNA TGTGCCAGCAGTTCCGCGGTTAGTAGCTCCTACAATGAGCAGTTCTTC. Protein sequence: CASSSAVSSSYNEQFF.

The rearrangement links TRBV20-1 to TRBJ2-7; the match to TRBD2 covers 7 bases. The CDR3 covers 12 residues. Trimming at V came to 3 bases and at J to 5 bases, leaving 4 bases not matched to a gene. Germline V gives CDR1 DFQATT, CDR2 SNEGSKA (reference sequence). CDR3 nucleotide sequence: TGCAGTGCTAGCGGGGGGATCAACGAGCAGTACGTC. Translation gives CSASGGINEQYV.

This clonotype occurred a few times. The genes are TRBV7-9 and TRBJ1-6, with 7 bases matching TRBD1. Trimming at V came to 10 bases and at J to 7 bases, leaving 7 bases not matched to a gene. Germline lookup yields CDR1 SEHNR and CDR2 FQNEAQ (reference sequence). CDR3 length: 13 amino acids. The CDR3 sequence: CATTQTGNSPLHF. The CDR3 nucleotides are TGTGCCACCACCCAGACAGGGAATTCACCCCTCCACTTT.

This clonotype appeared many times. This chain links TRBV7-2 with TRBJ1-6, with D possibly being TRBD1 (6 bases). The CDR3 has 18 residues. V was clipped by 0 bases and J by 6 bases, with 18 bases between them. Germline V gene sequence: CDR1 SGHTA, CDR2 FQGNSA. CDR3 sequence: CASSLAGGPGIINSPLHF. CDR3 DNA: TGTGCCAGCAGCTTAGCCGGGGGGCCGGGAATCATTAATTCACCCCTCCACTTT.

This clonotype was seen at least ten times. The chain couples TRBV29-1 to TRBJ2-1; D is perhaps TRBD1 (5 bases). The germline CDR1 and CDR2 sequences are SQVTM and ANQGSEA. The germline V and J ends were trimmed by 3 bases and 4 bases, with 10 bases remaining between them. The CDR3 covers 13 residues. The CDR3 sequence is CSVESTDYNEQFF. The CDR3 DNA reads as TGCAGCGTTGAGTCGACAGATTACAATGAGCAGTTCTTC.

Ten or more counts support this clonotype. This rearrangement joins TRBV20-1 to TRBJ2-3; 11 nucleotides line up with TRBD2. Germline trimming cut 4 bases from V and 0 bases from J; bases unmatched to any gene: 9. CDR3 length equals 17 residues. Looked up from germline, CDR1 is DFQATT and CDR2 is SNEGSKA (reference sequence). This CDR3 reads CSAIQASGRLSTDTQYF. CDR3 sequence (DNA): TGCAGTGCTATACAAGCTAGCGGGAGGTTAAGCACAGATACGCAGTATTTT.

Ten or more counts support this clonotype. This sequence joins TRBV7-9 and TRBJ1-1; no firm D call. V was shortened by 4 bases and J by 1 base, with 7 bases between the two germline ends. There are 13 residues in the CDR3. Germline assignment: CDR1 SEHNR and CDR2 FQNEAQ (reference sequence). In DNA, the CDR3 is TGTGCCAGCAGCTCCAGGTCGAACACTGAAGCTTTCTTT. Protein sequence: CASSSRSNTEAFF.

The chain links TRBV28 to TRBJ2-7; D unclear. CDR1 is MDHEN and CDR2 is SYDVKM in the germline V gene. Trimming removed 3 bases from V and 2 bases from J, with 11 bases in between. CDR3 length: 14 amino acids. The CDR3 sequence is CASSLADGPYEQYV. The CDR3, as DNA: TGTGCCAGCAGTTTGGCGGACGGCCCCTACGAGCAGTACGTC.

This rearrangement joins TRBV7-2 to TRBJ2-3; 7 nucleotides match TRBD2. The CDR3 is 16 amino acids. Germline CDR1 reads SGHTA; CDR2 reads FQGNSA. The V gene end was trimmed by 3 bases and the J gene end by 3 bases; junction bases not matched to a gene: 9. CDR3 loop: CASSFTGLLATDTQYF. DNA of the CDR3: TGTGCCAGCAGCTTTACAGGTCTACTAGCGACAGATACGCAGTATTTT.

This clonotype showed up many times. The chain combines TRBV11-2 with TRBJ2-3; the match to TRBD1 covers 8 bases. The germline gives CDR1 SGHAT, CDR2 FQNNGV. The CDR3 runs to 14 residues. Germline trimming cut 3 bases from V and 6 bases from J; bases unmatched to any gene: 5. CDR3: CASSFDRGEDTQYF. CDR3 nucleotide sequence: TGTGCCAGCAGCTTTGACAGGGGCGAGGATACGCAGTATTTT. Full variable domain (remainder filled in from reference TRBV11-2 and TRBJ2-3): EAGVAQSPRYKIIEKRQSVAFWCNPISGHATLYWYQQILGQGPKLLIQFQNNGVVDDSQLPKDRFSAERLKGVDSTLKIQPAKLEDSAVYLCASSFDRGEDTQYFGPGTRLTVL.

In this sample, this clonotype turned up a few times. The chain links TRBV6-1 to TRBJ2-5; D may be TRBD1 (5 bases). The CDR3 spans 15 residues. Per germline, CDR1 MNHNS and CDR2 SASEGT. With 2 bases removed from V and 5 bases from J, the gap between germline ends came to 15 bases. The CDR3 spells CASSEIRTKAETQYF. DNA for the CDR3: TGTGCCAGCAGTGAAATCCGGACAAAAGCGGAGACCCAGTACTTC.

The J gene is TRBJ2-1, the V gene TRBV12-3 or TRBV12-4, with 13 bases fitting TRBD2. The ends lost 5 bases at V and 6 bases at J; junction bases unmatched: 4. The CDR3 sequence is 15 residues long. The CDR3 DNA is TGTGCCAGCAGTACTAGCGGGGGGGCCCCCAATGAGCAGTTCTTC. Translating it yields CASSTSGGAPNEQFF.

Only a few counts were recorded for this clonotype. The CDR3 nucleotides are TGTGCCAGCAGTCACGTAGCGGGGGGCCCTTACGAGCAGTACTTC. It specifies CASSHVAGGPYEQYF. The chain combines TRBV12-3 or TRBV12-4 with TRBJ2-7; 10 nucleotides line up with TRBD2. This CDR3 has 15 amino acids. V shed 5 bases and J 4 bases; nucleotides not matched to a gene: 8.

This clonotype came up many times. This sequence joins TRBV7-9 and TRBJ1-1; weak D call: TRBD1 (6 bases). The V and J ends lost 9 bases and 4 bases respectively, with 21 bases between them. CDR1 is SEHNR, CDR2 FQNEAQ, per germline (reference sequence). CDR3 length: 15 amino acids. CDR3 coding DNA: TGTGCCAGTAATTCTGGGGGCGGGAAGAGCACTGAAGCTTTCTTT. Encoded protein: CASNSGGGKSTEAFF.

In its sample, this clonotype was seen many times. The V call is TRBV20-1, the J call TRBJ2-7; 8 bases match TRBD1. The CDR3 covers 15 residues. J lost 3 bases, V lost 1 base, and 8 bases had no gene match. CDR1 and CDR2 (germline): DFQATT, SNEGSKA (reference sequence). CDR3 in DNA: TGCAGTGCTAGAGCCCCCTGGACAGGGAACTACGAGCAGTACTTC. It translates to CSARAPWTGNYEQYF.

This clonotype has only a few counts. CDR3 nucleotide sequence: TGTGCCAGCAGCTTAGAACAGGGAAGAGCTGAAGCTTTCTTT. Translation: CASSLEQGRAEAFF. The chain recombines TRBV7-9 with TRBJ1-1; weak D call: TRBD1 (6 bases). The length of the CDR3 is 14 residues. V shed 1 base and J shed 6 bases, with 12 bases lying between them. Germline loops: CDR1 SEHNR, CDR2 FQNEAQ (reference sequence).

DNA of the CDR3: TGCAGTGCTAACTCCGAGTCAGTCACAGATACGCAGTATTTT. It yields the protein CSANSESVTDTQYF. V is TRBV20-1 and J is TRBJ2-3; no clear D gene. Germline V gene lookup returns CDR1 DFQATT and CDR2 SNEGSKA (reference sequence). The V and J ends lost 4 bases and 2 bases respectively, with 13 bases between them. This CDR3 has 14 residues.

This chain uses TRBV7-9 with TRBJ2-1; perhaps TRBD1 as D (5 bases). Trimming took 11 bases from V and 4 from J, leaving 15 bases between them. CDR1 is SEHNR and CDR2 is FQNEAQ in the germline V gene (reference sequence). This CDR3 region has 13 residues. CDR3 in DNA: TGTGCCTCACTGGGGCAGGCATACAATGAGCAGTTCTTC. Encoded protein: CASLGQAYNEQFF. The variable domain in full, with the rest retrieved from reference TRBV7-9 and TRBJ2-1, is DTGVSQNPRHKITKRGQNVTFRCDPISEHNRLYWYRQTLGQGPEFLTYFQNEAQLEKSRLLSDRFSAERPKGSFSTLEIQRTEQGDSAMYLCASLGQAYNEQFFGPGTRLTVL.